This T cell receptor (beta chain) was captured in a study of cytomegalovirus exposure and HLA in healthy donors. The primer mix had 60 Vbeta and 13 Jbeta primers. The data were produced by immunoSEQ multiplex PCR, yet TCRdb's version contains in-frame clones alone and is incomplete. The sample has roughly 170,000 clones; 75% to 90% are singletons. Study results and caveats: Three chains linked to CMV were shown in vitro to be specific for CMV antigens. Later analysis showed TCR association rates varying by HLA locus, highest for DRB1 and lowest for HLA-C. It is likely that the observed cluster of highly shared sequence variants was a sequencing artifact. Among TCR sequences, most were rare, though some public TCRs appeared in many donors.

Germline CDR1 and CDR2: SQVTM and ANQGSEA. The CDR3 runs 16 residues. The V gene end was trimmed by 0 bases and the J gene end by 1 base; junction bases not matched to a gene: 8. A remark on this clone: No antigen is known for it.

The chain employs TRBV29-1 and TRBJ2-7; TRBD2 matches at 8 bases. The sequenced sample consisted of PBMCs. The receptor was isolated from a boy aged 10-17 years in good health and CMV-seronegative. CDR3 bases: TGCAGCGTTGAAGATCCTTCCAGCGGGAGTTCCTACGAGCAGTACTTC. Protein sequence: CSVEDPSSGSSYEQYF.